Here is one T cell receptor (beta chain) with its context. This sample's time point: after dendritic cell vaccination, including at tumor progression/relapse. PBMC sampling occurred before vaccination, two weeks after the third dose, and at progression. Libraries were prepared by immunoSEQ multiplex PCR; TCRdb keeps only in-frame clonotypes and omits some of them. The sample records about 50,000 clones, approximately 90% being singletons. The sample is drawn from a study of glioma-infiltrating T cells after dendritic cell vaccination. The specimen was blood, collected after dendritic cell vaccination. The sequence was obtained from a human donor with glioblastoma.

The CDR3 nucleotides read TGTGCACATATGGTTACCCAGGGGGCTGAGACAGATACGCAGTATTTT. Its translation is CAHMVTQGAETDTQYF. The gene calls are TRBV6-4 and TRBJ2-3; 8 positions match TRBD1. This CDR3 region has 16 residues. The germline gives CDR1 MRHNA, CDR2 SNTAGT.